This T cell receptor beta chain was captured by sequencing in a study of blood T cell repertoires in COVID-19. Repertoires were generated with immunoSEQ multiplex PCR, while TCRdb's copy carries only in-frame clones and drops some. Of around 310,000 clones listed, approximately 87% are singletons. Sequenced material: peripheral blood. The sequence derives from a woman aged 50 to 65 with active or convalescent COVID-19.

CDR3 loop: CAISEGQGAPGANVLTF. Here the CDR3 DNA reads TGTGCCATCAGTGAGGGACAGGGAGCTCCTGGGGCCAACGTCCTGACTTTC. V gene TRBV10-3 combines with J gene TRBJ2-6; 8 bases fit TRBD1. The germline V gene encodes CDR1 ENHRY and CDR2 SYGVKD. J was trimmed by 2 bases and V by 2 bases; bases with no gene match: 5. This CDR3 is built from 17 residues.